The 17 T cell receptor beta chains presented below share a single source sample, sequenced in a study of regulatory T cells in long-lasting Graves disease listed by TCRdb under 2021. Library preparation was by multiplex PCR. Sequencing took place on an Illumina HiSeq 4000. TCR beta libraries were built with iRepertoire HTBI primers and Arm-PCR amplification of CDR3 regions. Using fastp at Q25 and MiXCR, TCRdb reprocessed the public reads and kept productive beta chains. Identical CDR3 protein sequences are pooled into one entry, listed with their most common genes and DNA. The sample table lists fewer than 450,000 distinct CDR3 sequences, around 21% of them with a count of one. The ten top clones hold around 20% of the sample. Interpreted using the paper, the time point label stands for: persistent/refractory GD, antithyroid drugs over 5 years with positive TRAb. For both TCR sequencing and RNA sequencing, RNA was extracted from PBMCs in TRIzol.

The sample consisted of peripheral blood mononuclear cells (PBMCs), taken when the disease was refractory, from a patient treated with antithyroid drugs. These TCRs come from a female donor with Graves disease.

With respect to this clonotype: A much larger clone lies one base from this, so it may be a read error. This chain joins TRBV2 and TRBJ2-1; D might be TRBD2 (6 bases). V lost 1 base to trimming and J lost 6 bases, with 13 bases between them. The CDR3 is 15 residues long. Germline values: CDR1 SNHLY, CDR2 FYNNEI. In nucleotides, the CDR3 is TGTGCCAGCAGTGAAGAGGGAGGCTACTGCAATGAGCAGTTCTTC. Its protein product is CASSEEGGYCNEQFF.

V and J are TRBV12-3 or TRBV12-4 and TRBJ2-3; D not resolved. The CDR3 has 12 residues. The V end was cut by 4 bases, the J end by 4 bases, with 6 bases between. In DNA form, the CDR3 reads TGTGCCAGCAGTTACTCCGCAGATACGCAGTATTTT. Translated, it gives CASSYSADTQYF.

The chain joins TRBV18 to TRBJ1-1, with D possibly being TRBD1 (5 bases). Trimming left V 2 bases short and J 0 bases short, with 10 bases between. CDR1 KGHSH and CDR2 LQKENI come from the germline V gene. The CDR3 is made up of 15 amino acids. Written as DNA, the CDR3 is TGTGCCAGCTCACCATCGAGAGGGGTGAACACTGAAGCTTTCTTT. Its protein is CASSPSRGVNTEAFF.

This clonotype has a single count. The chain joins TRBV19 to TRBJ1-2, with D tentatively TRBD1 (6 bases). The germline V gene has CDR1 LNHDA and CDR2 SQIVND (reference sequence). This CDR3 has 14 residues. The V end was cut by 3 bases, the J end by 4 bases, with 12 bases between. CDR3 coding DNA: TGTGCCAGTAGTATTCAGGGGCTCGGCTATGGCTACACCTTC. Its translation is CASSIQGLGYGYTF. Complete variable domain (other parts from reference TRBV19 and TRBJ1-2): DGGITQSPKYLFRKEGQNVTLSCEQNLNHDAMYWYRQDPGQGLRLIYYSQIVNDFQKGDIAEGYSVSREKKESFPLTVTSAQKNPTAFYLCASSIQGLGYGYTFGSGTRLTVV.

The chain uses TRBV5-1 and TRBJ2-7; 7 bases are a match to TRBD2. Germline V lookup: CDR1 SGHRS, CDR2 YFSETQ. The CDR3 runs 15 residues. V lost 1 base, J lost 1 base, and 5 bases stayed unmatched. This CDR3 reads CASSLLAGESYEQYF. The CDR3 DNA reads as TGCGCCAGCAGCTTGTTGGCGGGGGAATCCTACGAGCAGTACTTC.

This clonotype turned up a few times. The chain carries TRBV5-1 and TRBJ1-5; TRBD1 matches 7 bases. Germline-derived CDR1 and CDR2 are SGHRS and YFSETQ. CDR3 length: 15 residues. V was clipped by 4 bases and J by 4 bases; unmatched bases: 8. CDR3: CASSLQGGANQPQHF. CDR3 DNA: TGCGCCAGCAGCCTCCAAGGGGGCGCGAATCAGCCCCAGCATTTT.

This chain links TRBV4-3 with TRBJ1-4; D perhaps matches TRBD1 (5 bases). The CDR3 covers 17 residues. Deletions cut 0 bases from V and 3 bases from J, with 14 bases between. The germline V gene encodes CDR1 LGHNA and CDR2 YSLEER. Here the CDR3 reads CASSQDARVSANEKLFF. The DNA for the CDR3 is TGCGCCAGCAGCCAAGATGCCAGGGTATCGGCTAATGAAAAACTGTTTTTT.

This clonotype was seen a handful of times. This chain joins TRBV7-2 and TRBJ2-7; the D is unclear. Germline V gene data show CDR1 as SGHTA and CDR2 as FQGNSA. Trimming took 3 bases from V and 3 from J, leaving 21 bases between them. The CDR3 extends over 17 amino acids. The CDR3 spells CASSLVLGPLRDYEQYF. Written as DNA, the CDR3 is TGTGCCAGCAGCTTGGTCCTCGGGCCCCTAAGAGACTACGAGCAGTACTTC.

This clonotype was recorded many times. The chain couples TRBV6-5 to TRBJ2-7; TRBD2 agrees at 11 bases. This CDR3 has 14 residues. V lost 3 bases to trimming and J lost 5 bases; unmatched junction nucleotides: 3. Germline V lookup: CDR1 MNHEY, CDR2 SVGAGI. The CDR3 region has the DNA TGTGCCAGCAGTTATCGACTAGCGGGAAACGAGCAGTACTTC. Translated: CASSYRLAGNEQYF.

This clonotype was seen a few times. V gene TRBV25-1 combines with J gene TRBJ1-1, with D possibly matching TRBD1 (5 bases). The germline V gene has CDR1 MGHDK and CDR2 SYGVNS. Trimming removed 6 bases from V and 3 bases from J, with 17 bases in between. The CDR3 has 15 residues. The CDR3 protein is CASRGPGPGDTEAFF. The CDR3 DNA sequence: TGTGCCAGCAGAGGCCCGGGACCGGGGGACACTGAAGCTTTCTTT.

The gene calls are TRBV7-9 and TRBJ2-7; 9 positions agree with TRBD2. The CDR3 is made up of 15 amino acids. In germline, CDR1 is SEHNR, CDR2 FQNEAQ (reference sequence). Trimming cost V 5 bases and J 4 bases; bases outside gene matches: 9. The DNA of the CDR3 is TGTGCCAGCAGCCCTCAGGGAGCGGGAGGTTACGAGCAGTACTTC. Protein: CASSPQGAGGYEQYF.

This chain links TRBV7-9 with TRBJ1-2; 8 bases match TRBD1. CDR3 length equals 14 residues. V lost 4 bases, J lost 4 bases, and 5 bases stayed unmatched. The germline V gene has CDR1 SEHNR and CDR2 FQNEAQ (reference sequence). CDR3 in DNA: TGTGCCAGCAGCTCCCTGGGACAGGTCTATGGCTACACCTTC. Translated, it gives CASSSLGQVYGYTF. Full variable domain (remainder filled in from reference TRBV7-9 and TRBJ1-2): DTGVSQNPRHKITKRGQNVTFRCDPISEHNRLYWYRQTLGQGPEFLTYFQNEAQLEKSRLLSDRFSAERPKGSFSTLEIQRTEQGDSAMYLCASSSLGQVYGYTFGSGTRLTVV.

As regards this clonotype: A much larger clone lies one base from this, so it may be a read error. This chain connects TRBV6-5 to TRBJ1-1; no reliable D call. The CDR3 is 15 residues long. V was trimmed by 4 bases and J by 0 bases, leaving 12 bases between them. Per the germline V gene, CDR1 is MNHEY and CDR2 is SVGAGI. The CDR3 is CASSSGSHMNTEAFF. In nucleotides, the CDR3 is TGTGCCAGCAGTTCGGGCAGCCACATGAACACTGAAGCTTTCTTT.

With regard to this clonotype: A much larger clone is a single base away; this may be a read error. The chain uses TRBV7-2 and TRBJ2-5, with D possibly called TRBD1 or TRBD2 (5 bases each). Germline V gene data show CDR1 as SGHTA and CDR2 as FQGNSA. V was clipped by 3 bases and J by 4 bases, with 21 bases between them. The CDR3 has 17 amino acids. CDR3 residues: CASSFRGPGRELETQYF. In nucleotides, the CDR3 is TGTGCCAGCAGCTTTAGGGGACCGGGACGGGAATTAGAGACCCAGTACTTC.

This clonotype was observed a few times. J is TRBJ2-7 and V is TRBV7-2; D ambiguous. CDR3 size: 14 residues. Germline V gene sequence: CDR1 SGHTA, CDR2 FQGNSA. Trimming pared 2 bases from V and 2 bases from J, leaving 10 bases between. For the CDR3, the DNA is TGTGCCAGCAGCTTAAATCCAAAAGCCTACGAGCAGTACTTC. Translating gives CASSLNPKAYEQYF. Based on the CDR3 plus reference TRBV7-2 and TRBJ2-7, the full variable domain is GAGVSQSPSNKVTEKGKDVELRCDPISGHTALYWYRQSLGQGLEFLIYFQGNSAPDKSGLPSDRFSAERTGGSVSTLTIQRTQQEDSAVYLCASSLNPKAYEQYFGPGTRLTVT.

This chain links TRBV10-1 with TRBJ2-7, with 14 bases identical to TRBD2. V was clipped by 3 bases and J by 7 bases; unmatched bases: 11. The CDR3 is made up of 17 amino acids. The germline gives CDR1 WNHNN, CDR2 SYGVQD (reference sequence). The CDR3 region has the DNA TGCGCCAGCAGTGAAAGTCTTGGGACTAGCGGGAGTCGGGAGCAGTACTTC. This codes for CASSESLGTSGSREQYF.

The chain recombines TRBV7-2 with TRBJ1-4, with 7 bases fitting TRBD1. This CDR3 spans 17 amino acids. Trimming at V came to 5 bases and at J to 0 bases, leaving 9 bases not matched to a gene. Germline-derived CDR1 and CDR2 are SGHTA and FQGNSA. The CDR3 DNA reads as TGTGCCAGCAGCGGAGAGACAGGGCGGGCAACTAATGAAAAACTGTTTTTT. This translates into CASSGETGRATNEKLFF. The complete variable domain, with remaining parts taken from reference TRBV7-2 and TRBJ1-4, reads GAGVSQSPSNKVTEKGKDVELRCDPISGHTALYWYRQSLGQGLEFLIYFQGNSAPDKSGLPSDRFSAERTGGSVSTLTIQRTQQEDSAVYLCASSGETGRATNEKLFFGSGTQLSVL.